Each of the 17 T cell receptor beta chains below was sequenced from the same sample in a study of cytomegalovirus exposure and HLA in healthy donors (dated by TCRdb to 2016 to 2017). Library prep was done by the immunoSEQ multiplex PCR assay. For the multiplex PCR, a mixture combining 60 forward primers for TCR Vbeta segments and 13 reverse primers for TCR Jbeta segments was used. TCRdb took over this immuneACCESS table, retaining in-frame rearrangements with V and J assigned. Such tables are incomplete; in checked studies, under half of the missing clones stem from an unresolved V gene, and the remainder is unexplained. Present in this sample are 100,000 or so clones, 70% of which were seen just once. The ten largest clones take up under 2.5% of the sample. The specimen was PBMCs. These receptors all come from a man aged 45-65 years in good health and CMV-seronegative.

This clone turned up a few times. The chain couples TRBV2 to TRBJ1-5; 9 nucleotides match TRBD1. The V and J ends lost 5 bases and 4 bases, in that order; junction bases with no gene match: 6. In germline, CDR1 is SNHLY, CDR2 FYNNEI. This CDR3 is built from 15 residues. The CDR3 DNA reads as TGTGCCAGCAGTCCCATGACAGGGGGGAATCAGCCCCAGCATTTT. This encodes CASSPMTGGNQPQHF.

This sequence joins TRBV4-2 and TRBJ2-6; TRBD2 is a possible D gene (5 bases). The length of the CDR3 is 18 residues. From germline, CDR1 is LGHNA and CDR2 YNFKEQ. Trimming removed 0 bases at V and 4 bases at J, with 16 bases between. The CDR3 spells CASSQEASGSEGANVLTF. The CDR3 DNA follows: TGTGCCAGCAGCCAAGAAGCATCGGGGTCGGAAGGGGCCAACGTCCTGACTTTC.

V and J are TRBV28 and TRBJ2-7; D is unclear. V lost 6 bases to trimming and J lost 6 bases, with 18 bases between them. This CDR3 region has 14 residues. The germline V gene encodes CDR1 MDHEN and CDR2 SYDVKM. CDR3 amino acids: CASSHPARLGEQYF. The CDR3 DNA sequence: TGTGCCAGCAGCCACCCGGCCAGACTGGGCGAGCAGTACTTC.

V is TRBV6-6 and J is TRBJ1-2; D is perhaps TRBD1 (5 bases). CDR3 size: 12 residues. The germline V gene encodes CDR1 MNHNY and CDR2 SVGAGI (reference sequence). Trimming removed 10 bases at V and 1 base at J, with 10 bases between. CDR3 protein: CATGGDNYGYTF. The CDR3 region has the DNA TGTGCCACGGGAGGGGATAACTATGGCTACACCTTC.

The gene calls are TRBV14 and TRBJ1-3; D uncertain. Germline lookup yields CDR1 SGHDN and CDR2 FVKESK. The CDR3 has 16 residues. Trimming stripped 1 base from V and 0 bases from J, with 10 bases between. This chain's CDR3 is CASSQVVGNSGNTIYF. As DNA, the CDR3 is TGTGCCAGCAGCCAAGTTGTGGGCAACTCTGGAAACACCATATATTTT.

V and J are TRBV6-6 and TRBJ2-1; D possibly corresponds to TRBD2 (7 bases). The ends were cut back, 4 bases at V and 8 bases at J, with 15 bases in the middle. CDR3 size: 14 residues. Germline loops: CDR1 MNHNY, CDR2 SVGAGI (reference sequence). CDR3 bases: TGTGCCAGCAGTTTACGGGGGGCGATCGATGAGCAGTTCTTC. It encodes CASSLRGAIDEQFF.

This chain connects TRBV9 to TRBJ1-2; the D gene is possibly TRBD1 (6 bases). V lost 4 bases to trimming and J lost 7 bases, with 17 bases between them. The V gene's germline CDR1 is SGDLS and CDR2 YYNGEE. The CDR3 runs to 14 residues. The CDR3 reads CASSTNGQSGGYTF. Here the CDR3 DNA reads TGTGCCAGCAGCACCAACGGACAGTCGGGTGGCTACACCTTC.

This clone was seen just once. This chain joins TRBV13 and TRBJ2-1, with TRBD2 as a possible D gene (5 bases). The germline V gene encodes CDR1 PRHDT and CDR2 FYEKMQ (reference sequence). Deletions cut 3 bases from V and 2 bases from J, with 11 bases between. There are 15 residues in the CDR3. CDR3 nucleotides: TGTGCCAGCAGCTTTACAAGCGGCCCCTACAATGAGCAGTTCTTC. It translates to CASSFTSGPYNEQFF.

J is TRBJ2-1 and V is TRBV5-1; 10 bases match TRBD2. The V gene's germline CDR1 is SGHRS and CDR2 YFSETQ. V lost 4 bases and J lost 4; bases outside the gene matches: 8. The CDR3 length is 16 residues. CDR3 amino acids: CASSDTGTSVYNEQFF. The CDR3 coding sequence is TGCGCCAGCAGCGATACCGGGACTAGCGTATACAATGAGCAGTTCTTC.

The CDR3 reads CASGSSGSTPYEQYF. The CDR3 DNA follows: TGTGCCAGCGGATCCAGCGGGTCCACCCCCTACGAGCAGTACTTC. The V call is TRBV27, the J call TRBJ2-7, with a weak D call TRBD2 (6 bases). CDR1 is MNHEY, CDR2 SMNVEV, per germline (reference sequence). Trimming removed 8 bases from V and 2 bases from J, with 19 bases in between. This CDR3 is built from 15 residues.

This clone has only a few counts. V usage is TRBV28 and J usage is TRBJ2-3; TRBD1 might be the D (5 bases). V lost 5 bases, J lost 6 bases, and 6 bases lay in between. The CDR3 spans 11 residues. The germline gives CDR1 MDHEN, CDR2 SYDVKM. This chain's CDR3 is CASSGADTQYF. The CDR3 DNA sequence: TGTGCCAGCAGTGGGGCGGATACGCAGTATTTT.

This clone was seen a handful of times. The V gene is TRBV7-6, the J gene TRBJ2-1, with 7 bases lining up with TRBD1. The trim removed 4 bases at V and 8 bases at J, leaving 2 bases unmatched. From germline, CDR1 is SGHVS and CDR2 FNYEAQ. The CDR3 runs to 12 residues. The CDR3 loop is CASSSTGHEQFF. The CDR3 DNA is TGTGCCAGCAGCTCGACAGGGCATGAGCAGTTCTTC.

Worth noting for this clone: Other DNA sequences in the same sample also yield this CDR3. The rearrangement joins TRBV7-3 to TRBJ1-1, with 7 bases that match TRBD1. Germline V lookup: CDR1 SGHTA, CDR2 FQGTGA. The CDR3 runs to 14 residues. Trimming removed 6 bases from V and 0 bases from J; junction bases left unmatched: 4. CDR3 in amino acids: CASSPGQMNTEAFF. The CDR3 region has the DNA TGTGCCAGCAGTCCGGGACAGATGAACACTGAAGCTTTCTTT. Using reference TRBV7-3 and TRBJ1-1 for the parts outside the CDR3, the full variable domain is GAGVSQTPSNKVTEKGKYVELRCDPISGHTALYWYRQSLGQGPEFLIYFQGTGAADDSGLPNDRFFAVRPEGSVSTLKIQRTERGDSAVYLCASSPGQMNTEAFFGQGTRLTVV.

The chain carries TRBV7-9 and TRBJ2-7, with TRBD2 identical over 11 bases. CDR1 and CDR2 (germline): SEHNR, FQNEAQ (reference sequence). This CDR3 has 15 residues. V gave up 5 bases and J gave up 6 bases; unmatched junction bases: 9. DNA of the CDR3: TGTGCCAGCAGCGACACTAGCGGGAGCGTCGGCGAGCAGTACTTC. It translates to CASSDTSGSVGEQYF.

V and J are TRBV6-5 and TRBJ2-5; TRBD2 aligns across 7 bases. The end of the DNA is better explained by TRBJ2-7, so the J call may be wrong. The CDR3 runs to 15 residues. Germline loops: CDR1 MNHEY, CDR2 SVGAGI. Here the CDR3 DNA reads TGTGCCAGCACAAGTGGGGGGGTACCGACGAACGAGCAGTACTTC. Protein: CASTSGGVPTNEQYF.

This clone came up once. The J gene is TRBJ1-4, the V gene TRBV6-5; D might be TRBD1 (5 bases). The V gene's germline CDR1 is MNHEY and CDR2 SVGAGI. The CDR3 has 16 residues. V lost 2 bases, J lost 0 bases, and 10 bases lay in between. Here the CDR3 DNA reads TGTGCCAGCAGTTACGACAGCTTCTCAACTAATGAAAAACTGTTTTTT. Protein sequence: CASSYDSFSTNEKLFF.

The chain employs TRBV11-3 and TRBJ2-2; TRBD1 matches 8 bases. The CDR3 covers 15 residues. Germline CDR1 SGHNT, CDR2 YENEEA. V shed 5 bases and J 6 bases; nucleotides not matched to a gene: 8. The DNA for the CDR3 is TGTGCCAGCAGCCTCCAACGGACAGGGTCCGGGGAGCTGTTTTTT. Amino acid sequence: CASSLQRTGSGELFF.